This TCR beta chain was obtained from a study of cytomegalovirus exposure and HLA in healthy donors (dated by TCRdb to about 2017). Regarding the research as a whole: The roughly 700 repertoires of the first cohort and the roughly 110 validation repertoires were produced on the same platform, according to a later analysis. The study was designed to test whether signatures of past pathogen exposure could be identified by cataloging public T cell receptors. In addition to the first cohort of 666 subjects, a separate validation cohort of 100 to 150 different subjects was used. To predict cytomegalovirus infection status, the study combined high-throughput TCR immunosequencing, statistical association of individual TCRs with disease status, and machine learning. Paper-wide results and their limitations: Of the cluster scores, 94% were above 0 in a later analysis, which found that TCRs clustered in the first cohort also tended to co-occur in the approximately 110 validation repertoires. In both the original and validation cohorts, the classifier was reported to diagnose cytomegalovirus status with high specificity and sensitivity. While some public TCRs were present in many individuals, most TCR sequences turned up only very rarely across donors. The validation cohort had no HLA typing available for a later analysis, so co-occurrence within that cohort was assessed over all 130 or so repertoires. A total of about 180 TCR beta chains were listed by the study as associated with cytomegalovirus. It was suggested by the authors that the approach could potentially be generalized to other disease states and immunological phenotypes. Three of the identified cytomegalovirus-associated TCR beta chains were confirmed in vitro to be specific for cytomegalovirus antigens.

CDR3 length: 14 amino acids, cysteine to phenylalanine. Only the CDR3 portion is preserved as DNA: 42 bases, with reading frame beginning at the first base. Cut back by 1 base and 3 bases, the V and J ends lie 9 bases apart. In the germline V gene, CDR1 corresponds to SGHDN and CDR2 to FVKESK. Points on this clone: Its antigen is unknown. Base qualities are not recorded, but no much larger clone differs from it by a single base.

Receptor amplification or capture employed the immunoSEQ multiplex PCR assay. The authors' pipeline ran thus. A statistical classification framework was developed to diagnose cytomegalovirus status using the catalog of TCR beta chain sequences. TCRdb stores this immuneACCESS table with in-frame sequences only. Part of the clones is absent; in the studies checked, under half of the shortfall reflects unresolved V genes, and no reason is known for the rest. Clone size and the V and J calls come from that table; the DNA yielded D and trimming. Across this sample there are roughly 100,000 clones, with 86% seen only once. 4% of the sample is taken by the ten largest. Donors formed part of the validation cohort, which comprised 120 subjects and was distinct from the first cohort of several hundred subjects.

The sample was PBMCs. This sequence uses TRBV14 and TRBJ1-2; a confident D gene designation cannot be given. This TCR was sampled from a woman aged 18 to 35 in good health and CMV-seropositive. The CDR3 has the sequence CASSQGLWDYGYTF. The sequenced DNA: TGTGCCAGCAGCCAAGGACTTTGGGACTATGGCTACACCTTC. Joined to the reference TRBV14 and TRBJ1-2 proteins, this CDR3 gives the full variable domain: EAGVTQFPSHSVIEKGQTVTLRCDPISGHDNLYWYRRVMGKEIKFLLHFVKESKQDESGMPNNRFLAERTGGTYSTLKVQPAELEDSGVYFCASSQGLWDYGYTFGSGTRLTVV.